This TCR beta chain was obtained from a study of monozygotic twins with inflammatory bowel disease. No DNA is given; TCRdb re-called the 5' RACE reads and lists each CDR3 protein once. This sample contains around 450,000 distinct CDR3 sequences. Germline V CDR1 and CDR2: LGHDT, YNNKEL (reference sequence). This CDR3 spans 13 amino acids. The J gene is TRBJ1-2, the V gene TRBV3-1. Sequenced sample: blood. This TCR was sampled from a human donor with ulcerative colitis or Crohn's disease, or a healthy co-twin of an affected twin (not recorded which). Here the CDR3 reads CASSQARRSGYTF.